This TCR beta chain was observed in a study of cytomegalovirus exposure and HLA in healthy donors (dated by TCRdb to 2016 to 2017). Regarding the study in general: An earlier analysis of approximately 600 of the donors reported roughly 300 Gb of sequence data and roughly 110 million unique TCR beta sequences from 190 million or so T cells. All discovery cohort repertoires had been generated using a single sequencing platform. HLA typing covered class I and class II loci at four-digit resolution. Typing coverage differed by locus: A, B, C, DRB1 and DQB1 were typed in about 629-630 donors, DQA1 in about 550, DPA1 in approximately 600, and DPB1 in roughly 470. The study aimed to test whether signatures of past pathogen exposure could be identified by cataloging public T cell receptors. Genome-wide SNP genotypes for about 60% of the roughly 670 donors were used in a later genetic analysis, which treated that subset as a discovery cohort. To decide whether each TCR beta V gene segment behaved as functional or pseudogenic, an earlier analysis of 587 of the donors relied on high-throughput TCR beta sequencing. Because of strong linkage in the cohort, roughly five DR-DQ haplotypes were treated as single units for association and clustering. Rather than drawing on any new phenotypic data, the later analysis identified candidate immune exposures from TCR beta sequences and the way those sequences occurred across donors. The study profiled the T cell repertoires of under 850 subjects by immunosequencing and related them to cytomegalovirus serostatus. Across approximately 420 genotyped donors of the cohort, an average of roughly 200,000 unique TCR beta nucleotide sequences per donor were sequenced, and roughly 18% of those sequences were non-productive. High-throughput TCR immunosequencing, statistical association of individual TCRs with disease status, and machine learning were combined to predict cytomegalovirus infection status. Alongside the repertoire data, information on donor age, sex, ethnicity and CMV serostatus was compiled. A separate validation cohort of more than 100 different subjects was used in addition to the roughly 670-subject first cohort. A later analysis re-analyzed previously published TCR beta repertoires from several hundred donors and added high-resolution HLA genotyping to study TCR occurrence patterns. Of the roughly 410 genotyped donors, roughly 80% were placed in the genetic ancestry cluster associated with self-reported Caucasian donors. Approximately 300 gigabases of sequencing data and roughly 80 million unique TCR sequences made up an early release that covered around 640 HLA-typed donors.

V is cut by 9 bases and J by 1 base, and the space between the germline ends is 7 bases. Sequences ENHRY (CDR1) and SYGVKD (CDR2) are obtained from the germline V gene. The CDR3 runs 11 residues from the cysteine to the phenylalanine. Solely the CDR3 DNA is kept, with 33 bases framed from the first base. Results the study describes overall, beyond this receptor: The authors suggested that the approach could potentially be extended to other disease states and immunological phenotypes. At a false discovery rate of 0.05, a later analysis linked 15,000 to 20,000 TCR beta sequences to specific HLA alleles. According to a later genetic analysis, donors in an Asian-associated ancestry cluster had fewer N-insertions in productive TCRs than the approximately 650-donor mean. This cohort had only TCR beta chains sequenced, and the lack of alpha or paired-chain data limited which features could be detected. While some public TCRs were present in many individuals, most TCR sequences turned up only very rarely across donors. A cluster of highly shared sequence variants was judged likely to represent a technical artifact of the sequencing pipeline. For the cohort, immune exposure information was limited to CMV serostatus. In a later analysis, the rate of TCR association differed among HLA loci, with DRB1 alleles having the most associated TCRs and HLA-C alleles having the fewest. An earlier analysis of around 600 of the donors showed that most TCR beta V segments appeared in productive rearrangements either about 90% or about 30% of the time, which broadly matched IMGT annotations. Some IMGT-functional V segments, including TRBV6-2 and TRBV6-3, could not be told apart with the 87-base-pair reads, so those segments were excluded. Assigning TCR associations to individual alleles was difficult when HLA alleles, especially DR and DQ, strongly co-occurred. A further reported finding was that TCR beta sequences accurately predicted the HLA-A and HLA-B alleles for most subjects in the first cohort. In a later analysis, most CMV-associated TCR beta chains were found to appear HLA-restricted, with HLA associations seemingly driven largely by CMV exposure. Cytomegalovirus status was reported to be diagnosed by the classifier with high specificity and sensitivity in both the original and validation cohorts. The presence/absence analyses assumed that sequencing depth was roughly uniform across donors, and that assumption may not be true. Because some donors lacked HLA typing at each locus, the association tests relied only on the typed subset. A later analysis reported that several top co-occurrence clusters appeared linked to parvovirus B19, influenza, CMV and Epstein-Barr virus. In vitro tests confirmed that three of the cytomegalovirus-associated TCR beta chains recognize cytomegalovirus antigens. An association between a missense DCLRE1C variant and V-gene and J-gene trimming of TCR beta chains was found in a later genetic analysis and replicated in an independent cohort. Because counts were too low, approximately 18 rarely observed V segments, including chromosome 9 orphons, were excluded from the earlier analysis of around 640 of the donors. A total of 150 or so TCR beta chains were listed by the study as associated with cytomegalovirus. Correlated functional status among segregating V segments might be attributable to linkage disequilibrium, but an unknown experimental factor could not be ruled out. In a later analysis, HLA-associated TCR beta chains were found to be more clonally expanded and to have lower generation probabilities than equally common non-associated chains.

The cohort was made up of roughly 670 healthy bone marrow donors. All cohort members were sampled while nominally healthy, although unrecorded immune exposures were likely present. The donor was CMV seropositive and belonged to the group of some 290 seropositive cohort members. Each donor provided a peripheral blood sample, and peripheral blood mononuclear cells were used for TCR beta sequencing. Genomic DNA was extracted from the blood cell samples with the Qiagen DNeasy Blood Extraction Kit. Library prep was done by the immunoSEQ multiplex PCR assay. For the multiplex PCR, a mixture combining 60 forward primers for TCR Vbeta segments and 13 reverse primers for TCR Jbeta segments was used. The CDR3 region of rearranged TCR beta genes was amplified from genomic DNA by a multiplex PCR assay. Amplified TCR beta libraries were sequenced as 87-base-pair reads on the Illumina HiSeq System. Per the original workflow: Across the roughly 700 repertoires, a later analysis counted approximately 75 million unique TCR beta chains, around 10 million of which were shared by at least two donors. Raw reads were error-corrected and collapsed into unique sequences by a nearest-neighbor algorithm in which closely related sequences were merged to remove PCR and sequencing errors. To assign V, D and J gene segments, CDR3 sequences were aligned to IMGT reference sequences. For a sequence to be retained, a match of at least six nucleotides was required to both a V gene segment and a J gene segment. A rearrangement counted as productive if the CDR3 had no stop codons and remained in frame with V and J, and every other rearrangement counted as non-productive. CDR3 was defined by IMGT convention, running from the second conserved V-encoded cysteine to the conserved J-encoded phenylalanine. The earlier analysis of roughly 590 of the donors excluded any sequence lacking an unambiguous match to a single V gene segment. An earlier analysis of almost 600 of the donors classified V segments as functional when productive rearrangements were above 56.7% and as segregating when the standard deviation between donors was above 5%. A statistical classification framework was built for diagnosing cytomegalovirus status from the catalog of TCR beta chain sequences. In a later analysis, TCR nucleotide sequences were compared against IMGT/GENE-DB human TR gene sequences so that V and J genes could be assigned. Using the TCRdist pipeline, a later analysis assigned CDR3 sequences along with most-parsimonious VDJ recombination scenarios. In a later analysis, every TCR beta chain was defined by the combination of its CDR3 amino acid sequence and its V-gene family, and reads without a unique V-gene family were dropped. In a later analysis, fewer than 600 highly shared, low-generation-probability nucleotide sequences were removed to address suspected cross-contamination and a sequencing artifact. In a later analysis, a clonal expansion index was calculated for each public chain from normalized within-repertoire ranks of inferred template counts. Generation probabilities in a later analysis came from a VDJ recombination model fitted to out-of-frame rearrangements, and those results were checked against IGoR. Hypergeometric tests were used in a later analysis to score TCR-TCR, TCR-HLA and TCR-CMV co-occurrence, with a repertoire-size bias correction applied to the TCR pairs. In a later analysis, false discovery rates were estimated by permuting HLA or CMV assignments 20 times. In a later analysis, co-occurring TCRs were grouped using DBSCAN, with TCRdist sequence similarity added in when clustering inside HLA-allele-positive subsets. Repertoires with fewer than 30,000 or more than 120,000 public chains were left out of co-occurrence clustering, as were a handful of repertoires with anomalous nucleotide sharing. What TCRdb holds here is the immuneACCESS table cut down to in-frame rearrangements. Part of the clones is not present; checked against another copy, under half of the missing clones reflect an unresolved V gene, and the others are unexplained. D and trimming come from the DNA, and the V and J calls and clone size come from that table. The sample table records 60,000 to 95,000 clones; approximately 72% of these occur just once. The biggest ten clones account for roughly 9% of the sample.

Details on this clone: Its antigen remains undetermined. Base qualities were left out, and no much larger clone turns up one base away.

The chain links TRBV10-3 with TRBJ2-7; a tentative D match to TRBD1 spans 5 bases. The receptor was isolated from a woman aged 40 to 55 in good health and CMV-seropositive. The sequencing sample was made of PBMCs. The CDR3 region: CAIRQSYEQYF. Read as DNA, the sequence is TGTGCCATTAGACAGTCCTACGAGCAGTACTTC.